The 6 T cell receptor beta chains below were found in one sample sequenced in a study of vaccination effects on CD4 cells after COVID-19. Their target antigens are unknown. Profiled with immunoSEQ multiplex PCR; TCRdb holds only in-frame clones, not every one. The sample lists roughly 33,000 clones, around 72% seen once, with 5.5% to 8.5% in the top ten. Cultured cells yielded isolated CD4+ T cells after around 10 days. Infection with SARS-CoV-2 occurred in the person between March and December 2020, and PCR confirmed it. Either the mRNA-1273 or the BNT162b2 vaccine was given to participants as two doses. The sample was CD4+ T cells from PBMCs cultured without peptide, taken after COVID-19 vaccination. These receptor sequences come from a human donor who had a prior SARS-CoV-2 infection.

V is TRBV5-4 and J is TRBJ2-5; TRBD1 is a possible D gene (6 bases). Germline V lookup: CDR1 SGHNT, CDR2 YYREEE (reference sequence). V lost 4 bases and J 5 bases, leaving 12 bases between the germline ends. The CDR3 is made up of 13 amino acids. DNA for the CDR3: TGTGCCAGCAGCCGGGACACTGTGGAGACCCAGTACTTC. Translation: CASSRDTVETQYF.

The rearrangement uses TRBV5-5 and TRBJ2-5; 7 positions agree with TRBD1. The germline gives CDR1 SGHKS, CDR2 YYEKEE (reference sequence). This CDR3 has 14 residues. Trimming removed 4 bases from V and 1 base from J; junction bases left unmatched: 4. CDR3 in DNA: TGTGCCAGCAGCCTGACAGGGTTCCAAGAGACCCAGTACTTC. Protein sequence: CASSLTGFQETQYF.

This sequence joins TRBV3-1 (or the pseudogene TRBV3-2) and TRBJ2-5; no firm D call. V lost 4 bases and J 5 bases, leaving 8 bases between the germline ends. This CDR3 has 12 amino acids. Germline V lookup: CDR1 LGHDT, CDR2 YNNKEL (reference sequence). In DNA, the CDR3 is TGTGCCAGCAGCCTCCGCTTGGAGACCCAGTACTTC. This gives the protein CASSLRLETQYF.

The chain employs TRBV19 and TRBJ1-5, with 7 bases aligning to TRBD1. Germline V gene data show CDR1 as LNHDA and CDR2 as SQIVND (reference sequence). The trim removed 5 bases at V and 7 bases at J, leaving 8 bases unmatched. CDR3 length: 14 amino acids. CDR3 DNA sequence: TGTGCCAGTAGTCCCCGGCGAGGGGGCCAGCCCCAGCATTTT. This encodes CASSPRRGGQPQHF.

J is TRBJ2-3 and V is TRBV5-4, with 8 bases matching TRBD2. The length of the CDR3 is 15 residues. Germline loops: CDR1 SGHNT, CDR2 YYREEE (reference sequence). V lost 2 bases and J lost 2; bases outside the gene matches: 4. CDR3 amino acids: CASSFSGGNTDTQYF. As DNA, the CDR3 is TGTGCCAGCAGCTTCTCGGGGGGGAACACAGATACGCAGTATTTT.

The gene calls are TRBV5-1 and TRBJ2-5; D possibly corresponds to TRBD1 (6 bases). The germline gives CDR1 SGHRS, CDR2 YFSETQ. The CDR3 totals 15 residues. Trimming pared 1 base from V and 5 bases from J, leaving 15 bases between. The CDR3 reads CASSLWQGSGETQYF. The CDR3 region has the DNA TGCGCCAGCAGCTTGTGGCAGGGGTCGGGGGAGACCCAGTACTTC. Based on the CDR3 plus reference TRBV5-1 and TRBJ2-5, the full variable domain is KAGVTQTPRYLIKTRGQQVTLSCSPISGHRSVSWYQQTPGQGLQFLFEYFSETQRNKGNFPGRFSGRQFSNSRSEMNVSTLELGDSALYLCASSLWQGSGETQYFGPGTRLLVL.